This T cell receptor (beta chain) was documented in a study of read filtering for tumor transcriptome and immune sequencing. Study-wide context: Mean patient age was roughly 66 years, range roughly 40 to 85; 17 male, over twelve female. RNA-seq yielded only roughly 80 to 1,400 TCR reads, IR-seq about 3.5 to 10.27 million.

Molecular barcoded adaptors covering alpha/delta and beta/gamma chains were used on about 0.4 ug RNA. TCRdb re-called the reads through MiXCR, storing one row per CDR3 protein. The table shows some 40,000 distinct CDR3 sequences, with 13% to 15% occurring only once. Study-wide findings and caveats: Roughly 79% of IR-seq clonotypes had one read, totaling 3% to 4% of reads; RNA-seq: approximately 73% and 42%.

Notes on this clonotype: Its antigen is unidentified.

This CDR3 spans 13 amino acids. The germline V gene has CDR1 SGHRS and CDR2 YFSETQ. With V trimmed by 3 bases and J by 7 bases, 4 bases remained unmatched. The chain carries TRBV5-1 and TRBJ1-1, with 9 bases fitting TRBD1. The TCR comes from a donor over 35 with multiple myeloma. Sequences were obtained from a population of CD138-negative cells sorted from bone marrow. Here the CDR3 DNA reads TGCGCCAGCAGCTGGGGACAGGGAGGTGAAGCTTTCTTT. It yields the protein CASSWGQGGEAFF.